Presented here are 19 T cell receptor beta chains from one specimen sequenced in a study of identical twins. TCRdb reprocessed the 5' RACE reads via MiXCR and lists one record per CDR3 protein. The sample contains roughly 490,000 distinct CDR3 sequences, around an eighth of which appear only once. These data also featured in a second study, about yellow fever vaccine responses in identical twins.

The source material was CD4+ T cells sorted from blood. The receptor set was obtained from a woman aged 18-35 years in good health.

CDR3 sequence: CASSPAQGTGANVLTF. As DNA, the CDR3 is TGTGCCAGCAGTCCAGCACAGGGAACTGGGGCCAACGTCCTGACTTTC. The rearrangement uses TRBV12-3 or TRBV12-4 and TRBJ2-6, with D possibly TRBD1 on 6 matching bases. The CDR3 is made up of 16 amino acids. V was shortened by 5 bases and J by 2 bases, with 13 bases between the two germline ends.

The chain recombines TRBV7-9 with TRBJ2-7; either TRBD1 or TRBD2 may fit D (6 bases each). The CDR3 totals 15 residues. CDR1 is SEHNR and CDR2 is FQNEAQ in the germline V gene (reference sequence). Deletions cut 5 bases from V and 3 bases from J, with 17 bases between. The CDR3 is CASSPWTASDYEQYF. CDR3 bases: TGTGCCAGCAGCCCATGGACAGCTAGCGACTACGAGCAGTACTTC.

This clonotype was seen more than once but under ten times. This chain's CDR3 is CAGELGQPNTGELFF. Here the CDR3 DNA reads TGTGCCGGCGAGTTGGGACAACCGAACACCGGGGAGCTGTTTTTT. The chain recombines TRBV6-5 with TRBJ2-2; tentatively, D is TRBD1 (6 bases). The CDR3 is 15 amino acids. CDR1 is MNHEY and CDR2 is SVGAGI in the germline V gene. Trimming removed 11 bases at V and 0 bases at J, with 16 bases between.

V is TRBV24-1 and J is TRBJ2-2; 8 bases are a match to TRBD1. The CDR3 totals 14 residues. Germline CDR1 KGHDR, CDR2 SFDVKD. Trimming cost V 9 bases and J 4 bases; bases outside gene matches: 6. This chain's CDR3 is CATGLTGGTGELFF. The CDR3 bases are TGTGCCACCGGGCTAACAGGGGGCACCGGGGAGCTGTTTTTT.

The chain links TRBV5-1 to TRBJ2-1; no clear D gene. CDR3 size: 15 residues. V lost 0 bases, J lost 4 bases, and 11 bases lay in between. Germline CDR1 is SGHRS and CDR2 is YFSETQ. The CDR3 reads CASSLELTSYNEQFF. The CDR3 region has the DNA TGCGCCAGCAGCTTGGAACTGACAAGTTACAATGAGCAGTTCTTC. Full variable domain (rest looked up from reference TRBV5-1 and TRBJ2-1): KAGVTQTPRYLIKTRGQQVTLSCSPISGHRSVSWYQQTPGQGLQFLFEYFSETQRNKGNFPGRFSGRQFSNSRSEMNVSTLELGDSALYLCASSLELTSYNEQFFGPGTRLTVL.

This clonotype came up a few times. The chain has TRBV15 and TRBJ2-3; 8 bases are a match to TRBD1. After removal of 2 bases from V and 1 base from J, the junction contained 8 bases not matched to a gene. The CDR3 extends over 17 amino acids. The germline gives CDR1 LNHNV, CDR2 YYDKDF (reference sequence). The CDR3 nucleotides read TGTGCCACCAGCAGAAACCGGCAGGGGGCCCGCACAGATACGCAGTATTTT. Protein product: CATSRNRQGARTDTQYF. Full variable domain (rest looked up from reference TRBV15 and TRBJ2-3): DAMVIQNPRYQVTQFGKPVTLSCSQTLNHNVMYWYQQKSSQAPKLLFHYYDKDFNNEADTPDNFQSRRPNTSFCFLDIRSPGLGDTAMYLCATSRNRQGARTDTQYFGPGTRLTVL.

The chain is built from TRBV7-2 and TRBJ2-2; D is possibly TRBD1 or TRBD2 (7 bases each). The CDR3 spans 15 residues. The V and J ends lost 4 bases and 4 bases respectively, with 13 bases between them. From germline, CDR1 is SGHTA and CDR2 FQGNSA. The CDR3 spells CASSSQGRVTGELFF. The DNA of the CDR3 is TGTGCCAGCAGCTCACAGGGGAGGGTCACCGGGGAGCTGTTTTTT. The whole variable domain, filled in from reference TRBV7-2 and TRBJ2-2, reads GAGVSQSPSNKVTEKGKDVELRCDPISGHTALYWYRQSLGQGLEFLIYFQGNSAPDKSGLPSDRFSAERTGGSVSTLTIQRTQQEDSAVYLCASSSQGRVTGELFFGEGSRLTVL.

Only a few counts were recorded for this clonotype. V and J are TRBV3-1 and TRBJ2-1, with 14 bases fitting TRBD2. The V gene's germline CDR1 is LGHDT and CDR2 YNNKEL (reference sequence). After removal of 4 bases from V and 1 base from J, the junction contained 9 bases not matched to a gene. The CDR3 sequence is 19 residues long. The CDR3 is CASSPLPGLAGGSYNEQFF. The CDR3 nucleotides read TGTGCCAGCAGCCCCCTCCCAGGACTAGCGGGAGGTTCCTACAATGAGCAGTTCTTC.

This clonotype was counted at least ten times. V gene TRBV5-5 combines with J gene TRBJ2-4; 7 bases align to TRBD2. The V gene end was trimmed by 6 bases and the J gene end by 9 bases; junction bases not matched to a gene: 12. Germline V gives CDR1 SGHKS, CDR2 YYEKEE (reference sequence). This CDR3 region has 14 residues. CDR3 sequence: CASTIAGDVGIQYF. CDR3 coding DNA: TGTGCCAGCACTATCGCGGGGGACGTTGGCATTCAGTACTTC.

The chain is built from TRBV4-1 and TRBJ2-2; D remains ambiguous. The V gene lost 0 bases and the J gene lost 6 bases, with 11 bases spanning the gap. This CDR3 region has 15 residues. The V gene's germline CDR1 is MGHRA and CDR2 YSYEKL. The CDR3 sequence: CASSQDFQVSGELFF. The CDR3 DNA is TGCGCCAGCAGCCAAGATTTTCAGGTATCCGGGGAGCTGTTTTTT.

This clonotype was counted only a few times. The CDR3 nucleotides are TGTGCCAGCAGCCCTAGACAGGGGGGCTACAATGAGCAGTTCTTC. Translation: CASSPRQGGYNEQFF. This chain links TRBV11-3 with TRBJ2-1; 9 nucleotides line up with TRBD1. Germline CDR1 and CDR2: SGHNT and YENEEA. The CDR3 spans 15 residues. V was clipped by 5 bases and J by 3 bases; unmatched bases: 5.

This clonotype was seen only a few times. V is TRBV20-1 and J is TRBJ1-2; a weak D match, TRBD1 (5 bases). The CDR3 has 17 amino acids. The ends were cut back, 0 bases at V and 2 bases at J, with 19 bases in the middle. Looked up from germline, CDR1 is DFQATT and CDR2 is SNEGSKA (reference sequence). DNA of the CDR3: TGCAGTGCTAGAGATCTGAAGAGTCAGGGCCTAAACTATGGCTACACCTTC. As protein: CSARDLKSQGLNYGYTF.

The chain couples TRBV18 to TRBJ2-5; weak D call: TRBD1 (7 bases). V lost 4 bases, J lost 5 bases, and 20 bases lay in between. The V gene's germline CDR1 is KGHSH and CDR2 LQKENI. The CDR3 is made up of 16 amino acids. CDR3 region: CASSQTGTAAGETQYF. Here the CDR3 DNA reads TGTGCCAGCTCACAAACCGGGACAGCCGCGGGGGAGACCCAGTACTTC.

The chain is built from TRBV15 and TRBJ2-2, with TRBD2 matching over 7 bases. Trimming took 1 base from V and 5 from J; bases not matched to a gene: 7. Germline V lookup: CDR1 LNHNV, CDR2 YYDKDF (reference sequence). The CDR3 is 16 residues long. The CDR3 reads CATSRVGRGITGELFF. The CDR3 nucleotides are TGTGCCACCAGCAGAGTTGGGCGGGGGATTACCGGGGAGCTGTTTTTT.

This clonotype has a count of ten or more. The CDR3: CATSGGPTNYGYTF. CDR3 DNA: TGTGCCACCAGTGGGGGACCAACCAACTATGGCTACACCTTC. The chain employs TRBV24-1 and TRBJ1-2; a weak D match, TRBD1 (5 bases). Trimming cost V 5 bases and J 2 bases, with 11 bases left between them. The length of the CDR3 is 14 residues. Germline V gene lookup returns CDR1 KGHDR and CDR2 SFDVKD.

A few counts support this clonotype. This CDR3 reads CASRATGLNTEAFF. Here the CDR3 DNA reads TGTGCCAGTCGGGCCACAGGGTTGAACACTGAAGCTTTCTTT. V and J are TRBV19 and TRBJ1-1; D perhaps matches TRBD1 (6 bases). V lost 8 bases to trimming and J lost 0 bases, with 13 bases between them. Germline V CDR1 and CDR2: LNHDA, SQIVND (reference sequence). This CDR3 comprises 14 residues.

Only a few counts were recorded for this clonotype. This sequence joins TRBV5-1 and TRBJ2-4; D unresolved. Germline-derived CDR1 and CDR2 are SGHRS and YFSETQ. V lost 5 bases to trimming and J lost 0 bases, with 9 bases between them. There are 14 residues in the CDR3. CDR3 bases: TGCGCCAGCAGTTTGATGGAAGCCAAAAACATTCAGTACTTC. This translates into CASSLMEAKNIQYF.

This chain uses TRBV20-1 with TRBJ2-1; 7 nucleotides agree with TRBD2. The length of the CDR3 is 17 residues. The trim removed 4 bases at V and 5 bases at J, leaving 17 bases unmatched. CDR1 and CDR2 from the germline V gene are DFQATT and SNEGSKA (reference sequence). The DNA for the CDR3 is TGCAGTGCTATTTGTATAGGGAAAACTAGCGAGGACAATGAGCAGTTCTTC. It specifies CSAICIGKTSEDNEQFF.

This clonotype has just a few counts. V usage is TRBV6-1 and J usage is TRBJ1-4, with D perhaps matching TRBD1 (5 bases). V gave up 6 bases and J gave up 0 bases, with 5 bases separating them. The CDR3 loop spans 13 amino acids. Per germline, CDR1 MNHNS and CDR2 SASEGT. CDR3 coding DNA: TGTGCCAGCAGGACAGCAACTAATGAAAAACTGTTTTTT. Translating it yields CASRTATNEKLFF.